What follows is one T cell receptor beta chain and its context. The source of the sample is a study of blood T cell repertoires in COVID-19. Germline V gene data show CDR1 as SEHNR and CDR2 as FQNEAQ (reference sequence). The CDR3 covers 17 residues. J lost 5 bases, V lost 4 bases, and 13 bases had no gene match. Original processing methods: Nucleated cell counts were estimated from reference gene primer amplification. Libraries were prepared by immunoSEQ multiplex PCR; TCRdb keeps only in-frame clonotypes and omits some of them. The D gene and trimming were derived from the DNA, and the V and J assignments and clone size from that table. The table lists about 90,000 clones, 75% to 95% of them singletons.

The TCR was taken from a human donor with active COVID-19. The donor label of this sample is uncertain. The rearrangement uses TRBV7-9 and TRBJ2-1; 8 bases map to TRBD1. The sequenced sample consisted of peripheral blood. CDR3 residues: CASSWISTGVLNNEQFF. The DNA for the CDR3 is TGTGCCAGCAGCTGGATATCGACAGGGGTGTTGAACAATGAGCAGTTCTTC.